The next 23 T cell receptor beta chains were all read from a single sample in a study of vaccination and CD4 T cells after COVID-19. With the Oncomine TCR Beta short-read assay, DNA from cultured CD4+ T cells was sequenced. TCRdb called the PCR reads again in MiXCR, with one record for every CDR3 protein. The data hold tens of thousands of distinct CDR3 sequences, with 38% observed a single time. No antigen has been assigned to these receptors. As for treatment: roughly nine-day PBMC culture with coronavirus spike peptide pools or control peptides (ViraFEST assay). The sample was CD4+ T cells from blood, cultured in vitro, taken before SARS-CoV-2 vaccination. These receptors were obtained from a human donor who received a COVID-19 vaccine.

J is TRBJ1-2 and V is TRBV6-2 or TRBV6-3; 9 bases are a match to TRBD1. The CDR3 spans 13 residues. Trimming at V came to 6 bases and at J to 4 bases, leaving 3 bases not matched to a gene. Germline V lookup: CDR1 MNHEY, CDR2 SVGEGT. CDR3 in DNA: TGTGCCAGCAGCTTGACAGGGGGCTATGGCTACACCTTC. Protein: CASSLTGGYGYTF.

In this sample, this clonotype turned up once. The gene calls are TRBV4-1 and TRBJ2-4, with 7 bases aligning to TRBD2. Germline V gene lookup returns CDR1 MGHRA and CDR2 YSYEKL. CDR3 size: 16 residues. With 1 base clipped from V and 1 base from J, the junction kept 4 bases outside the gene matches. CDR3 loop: CASSQGGGRAKNIQYF. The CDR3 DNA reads TGCGCCAGCAGCCAAGGCGGGGGAAGGGCCAAAAACATTCAGTACTTC.

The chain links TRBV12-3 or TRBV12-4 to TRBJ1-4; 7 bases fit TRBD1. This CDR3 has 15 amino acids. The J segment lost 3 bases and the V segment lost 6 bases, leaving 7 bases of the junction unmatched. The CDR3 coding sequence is TGTGCCAGCAGCTTTCGGACAGGCCCTAATGAAAAACTGTTTTTT. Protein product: CASSFRTGPNEKLFF.

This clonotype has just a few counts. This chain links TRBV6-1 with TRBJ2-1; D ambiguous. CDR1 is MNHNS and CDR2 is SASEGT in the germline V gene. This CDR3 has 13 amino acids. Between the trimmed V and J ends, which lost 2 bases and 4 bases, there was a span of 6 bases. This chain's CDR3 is CASSEIRYNEQFF. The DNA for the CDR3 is TGTGCCAGCAGTGAAATTCGGTACAATGAGCAGTTCTTC.

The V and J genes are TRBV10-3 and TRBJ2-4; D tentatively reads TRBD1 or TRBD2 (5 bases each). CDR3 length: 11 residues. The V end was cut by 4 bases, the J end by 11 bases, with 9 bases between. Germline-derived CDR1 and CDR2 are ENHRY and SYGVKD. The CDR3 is CAISGDGVQYF. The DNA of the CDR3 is TGTGCCATCAGTGGGGACGGGGTTCAGTACTTC.

CDR3 protein: CSARDPQGATNEKLFF. CDR3 bases: TGCAGTGCTAGAGATCCGCAGGGGGCAACTAATGAAAAACTGTTTTTT. The rearrangement joins TRBV20-1 to TRBJ1-4; 7 nucleotides line up with TRBD1. The CDR3 extends over 16 amino acids. Germline V gives CDR1 DFQATT, CDR2 SNEGSKA (reference sequence). The V and J ends lost 0 bases and 0 bases, in that order; junction bases with no gene match: 4.

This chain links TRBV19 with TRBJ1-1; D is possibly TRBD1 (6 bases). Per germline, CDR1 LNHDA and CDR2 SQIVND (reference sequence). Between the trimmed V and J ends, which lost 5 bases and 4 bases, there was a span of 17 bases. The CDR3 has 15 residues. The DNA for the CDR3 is TGTGCCAGTAGTCCGTTAACAGGGTTGGGCACTGAAGCTTTCTTT. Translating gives CASSPLTGLGTEAFF.

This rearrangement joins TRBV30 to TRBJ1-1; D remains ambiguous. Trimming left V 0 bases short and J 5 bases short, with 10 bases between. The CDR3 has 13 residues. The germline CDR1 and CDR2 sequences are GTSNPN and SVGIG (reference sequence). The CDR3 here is CAWSVLGGTEAFF. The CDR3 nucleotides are TGTGCCTGGAGTGTACTTGGAGGGACTGAAGCTTTCTTT. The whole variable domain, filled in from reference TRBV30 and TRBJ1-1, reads SQTIHQWPATLVQPVGSPLSLECTVEGTSNPNLYWYRQAAGRGLQLLFYSVGIGQISSEVPQNLSASRPQDRQFILSSKKLLLSDSGFYLCAWSVLGGTEAFFGQGTRLTVV.

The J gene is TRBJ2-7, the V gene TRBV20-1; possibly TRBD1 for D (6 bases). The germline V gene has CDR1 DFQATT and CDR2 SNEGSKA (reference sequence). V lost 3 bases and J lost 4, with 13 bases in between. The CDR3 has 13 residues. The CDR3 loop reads CSASGRGAYEQYF. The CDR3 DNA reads TGCAGTGCTAGCGGCAGGGGTGCGTACGAGCAGTACTTC.

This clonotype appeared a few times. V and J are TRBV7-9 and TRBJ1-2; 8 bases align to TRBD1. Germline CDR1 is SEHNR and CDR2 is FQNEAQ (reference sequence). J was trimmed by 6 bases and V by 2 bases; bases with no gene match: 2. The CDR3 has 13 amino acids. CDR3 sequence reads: CASSLQGANGYTF. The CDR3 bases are TGTGCCAGCAGCTTACAGGGGGCGAATGGCTACACCTTC.

The CDR3, as DNA: TGTGCCACCGCCCGGGACACTAATGAAAAACTGTTTTTT. This encodes CATARDTNEKLFF. V usage is TRBV6-1 and J usage is TRBJ1-4; D might be TRBD1 (5 bases). From germline, CDR1 is MNHNS and CDR2 SASEGT. V dropped 10 bases and J dropped 2 bases, with 11 bases sitting between them. This CDR3 is 13 amino acids long.

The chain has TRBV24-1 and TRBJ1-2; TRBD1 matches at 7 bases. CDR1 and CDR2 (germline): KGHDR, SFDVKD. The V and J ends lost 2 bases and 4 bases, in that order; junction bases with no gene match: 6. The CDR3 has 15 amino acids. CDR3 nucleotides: TGTGCCACCAGTGATTACAGGGGCGGGTTCTATGGCTACACCTTC. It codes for CATSDYRGGFYGYTF.

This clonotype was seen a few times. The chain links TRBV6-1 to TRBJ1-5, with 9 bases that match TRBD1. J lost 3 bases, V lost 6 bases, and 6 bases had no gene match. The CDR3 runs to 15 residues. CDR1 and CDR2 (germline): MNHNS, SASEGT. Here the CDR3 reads CASSLRDRVNQPQHF. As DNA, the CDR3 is TGTGCCAGCAGCCTCCGGGACAGGGTCAATCAGCCCCAGCATTTT.

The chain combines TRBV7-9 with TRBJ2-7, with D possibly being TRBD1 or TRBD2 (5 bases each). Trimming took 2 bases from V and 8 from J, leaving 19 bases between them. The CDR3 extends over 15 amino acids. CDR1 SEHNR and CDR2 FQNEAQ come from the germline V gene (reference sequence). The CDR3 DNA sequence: TGTGCCAGCAGCTTATCCGGGACGGAAGGGGTCAAGCAGTACTTC. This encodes CASSLSGTEGVKQYF.

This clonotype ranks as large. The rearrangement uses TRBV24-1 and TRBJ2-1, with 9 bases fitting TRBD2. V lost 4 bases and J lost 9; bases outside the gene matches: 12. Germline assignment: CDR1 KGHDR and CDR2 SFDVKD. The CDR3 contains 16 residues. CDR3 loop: CATSDPGTSTSGEQFF. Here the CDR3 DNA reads TGTGCCACCAGTGACCCCGGGACTAGCACGTCCGGTGAGCAGTTCTTC.

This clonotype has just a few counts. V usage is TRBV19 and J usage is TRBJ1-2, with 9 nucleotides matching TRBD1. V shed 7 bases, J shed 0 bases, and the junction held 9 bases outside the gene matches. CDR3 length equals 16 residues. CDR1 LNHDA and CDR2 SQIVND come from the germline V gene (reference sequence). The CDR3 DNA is TGTGCCAGTAAAATCCCGGACAGGGGTCCTAACTATGGCTACACCTTC. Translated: CASKIPDRGPNYGYTF.

CDR3 residues: CASSLETGLYGYTF. The CDR3 DNA follows: TGTGCCAGCAGTTTAGAGACAGGCCTCTATGGCTACACCTTC. The gene calls are TRBV28 and TRBJ1-2; a weak D match, TRBD1 (6 bases). Per germline, CDR1 MDHEN and CDR2 SYDVKM. The CDR3 extends over 14 amino acids. Trimming removed 2 bases from V and 4 bases from J, with 11 bases in between.

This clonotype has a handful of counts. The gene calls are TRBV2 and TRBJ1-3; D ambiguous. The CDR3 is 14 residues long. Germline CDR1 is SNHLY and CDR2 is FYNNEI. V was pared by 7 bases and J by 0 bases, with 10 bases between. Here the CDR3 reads CASNELASGNTIYF. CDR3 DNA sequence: TGTGCCAGCAATGAGTTGGCCTCTGGAAACACCATATATTTT.

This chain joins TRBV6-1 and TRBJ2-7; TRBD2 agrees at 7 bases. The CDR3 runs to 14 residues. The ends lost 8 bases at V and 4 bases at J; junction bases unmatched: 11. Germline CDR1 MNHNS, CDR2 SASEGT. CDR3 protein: CASRLARGLYEQYF. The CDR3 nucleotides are TGTGCCAGCCGACTAGCAAGGGGTTTATACGAGCAGTACTTC.

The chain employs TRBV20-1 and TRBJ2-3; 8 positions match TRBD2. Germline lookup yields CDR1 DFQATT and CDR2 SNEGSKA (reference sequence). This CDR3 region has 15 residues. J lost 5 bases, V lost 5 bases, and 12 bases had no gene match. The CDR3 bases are TGCAGTGCTCCGGTTAGCGGGGCCGACGAAGATACGCAGTATTTT. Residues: CSAPVSGADEDTQYF.

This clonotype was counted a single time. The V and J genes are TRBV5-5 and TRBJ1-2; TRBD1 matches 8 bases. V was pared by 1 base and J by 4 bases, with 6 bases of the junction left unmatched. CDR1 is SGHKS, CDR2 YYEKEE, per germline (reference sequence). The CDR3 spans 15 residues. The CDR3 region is CASSLTGGRGYGYTF. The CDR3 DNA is TGTGCCAGCAGCTTGACAGGGGGTCGGGGCTATGGCTACACCTTC.

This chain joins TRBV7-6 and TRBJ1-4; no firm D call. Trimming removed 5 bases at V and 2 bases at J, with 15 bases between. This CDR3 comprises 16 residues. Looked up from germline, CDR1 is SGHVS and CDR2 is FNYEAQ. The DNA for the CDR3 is TGTGCCAGCAGCCAAACACTCCGGGGTACTAATGAAAAACTGTTTTTT. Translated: CASSQTLRGTNEKLFF.

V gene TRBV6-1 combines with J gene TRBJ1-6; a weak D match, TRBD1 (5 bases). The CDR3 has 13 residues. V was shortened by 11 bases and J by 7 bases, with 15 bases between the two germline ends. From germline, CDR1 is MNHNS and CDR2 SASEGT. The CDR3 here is CAGGGTRNSPLHF. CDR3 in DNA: TGTGCCGGGGGGGGGACGAGAAATTCACCCCTCCACTTT.